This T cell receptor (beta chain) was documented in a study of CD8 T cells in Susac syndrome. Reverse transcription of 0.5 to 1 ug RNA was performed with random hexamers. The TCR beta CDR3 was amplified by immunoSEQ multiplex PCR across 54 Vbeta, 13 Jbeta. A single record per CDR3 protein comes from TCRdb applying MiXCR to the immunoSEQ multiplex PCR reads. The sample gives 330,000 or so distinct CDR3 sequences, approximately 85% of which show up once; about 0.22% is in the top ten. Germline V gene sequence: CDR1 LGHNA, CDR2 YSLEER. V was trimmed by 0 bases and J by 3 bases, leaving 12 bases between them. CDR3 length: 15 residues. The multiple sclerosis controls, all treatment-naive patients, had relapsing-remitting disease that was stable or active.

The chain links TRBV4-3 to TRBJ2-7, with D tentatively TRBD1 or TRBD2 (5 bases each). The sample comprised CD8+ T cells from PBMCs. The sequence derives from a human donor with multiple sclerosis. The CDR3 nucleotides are TGCGCCAGCAGCCAAGATAGGGGCGGAGGCTACGAGCAGTACTTC. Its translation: CASSQDRGGGYEQYF.